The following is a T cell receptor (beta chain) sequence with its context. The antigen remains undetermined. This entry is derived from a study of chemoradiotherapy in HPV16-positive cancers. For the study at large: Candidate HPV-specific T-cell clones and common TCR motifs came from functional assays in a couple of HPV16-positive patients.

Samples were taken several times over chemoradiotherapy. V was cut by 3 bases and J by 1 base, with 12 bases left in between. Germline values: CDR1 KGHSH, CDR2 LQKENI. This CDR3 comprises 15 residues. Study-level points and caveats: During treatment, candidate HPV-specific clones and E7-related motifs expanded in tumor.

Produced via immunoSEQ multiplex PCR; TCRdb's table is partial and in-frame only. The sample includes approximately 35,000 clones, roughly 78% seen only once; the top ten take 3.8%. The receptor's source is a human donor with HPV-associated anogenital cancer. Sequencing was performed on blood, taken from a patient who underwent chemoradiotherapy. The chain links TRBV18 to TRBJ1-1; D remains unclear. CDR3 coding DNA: TGTGCCAGCTCACCTCCTGTTTATCAGAACACTGAAGCTTTCTTT. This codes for CASSPPVYQNTEAFF.